The rows below give T cell receptor beta chains drawn from one sample of a study of T cells of healthy individuals. TCRdb itself ran the 5' RACE reads through MiXCR, one entry per CDR3 protein. Of tens of thousands of distinct CDR3 sequences in the sample, about 16% were seen once. The source of these receptors is a human donor in good health. Both conserved end residues are part of each CDR3. D genes are given only for firm matches. Size values are once, few and many counts, or a class for expanded clones, and some rows have none.

CDR3aa: CASSPTFGDIWGTDTQYF; CDR3nt: TGTGCCAGCAGCCCTACCTTTGGCGATATCTGGGGCACAGATACGCAGTATTTT; abundance: .; v_gene: TRBV3-1; d_gene: .; j_gene: TRBJ2-3
CDR3aa: CASSPGGEQYF; CDR3nt: TGTGCCAGCAGCCCAGGAGGCGAGCAGTACTTC; abundance: .; v_gene: TRBV28; d_gene: .; j_gene: TRBJ2-7
CDR3aa: CAWWGTSPLAGYGYTF; CDR3nt: TGTGCCTGGTGGGGGACATCTCCGCTTGCTGGGTATGGCTACACCTTC; abundance: .; v_gene: TRBV30; d_gene: .; j_gene: TRBJ1-2
CDR3aa: CASSLNPYEQYF; CDR3nt: TGCGCCAGCAGCTTGAACCCCTACGAGCAGTACTTC; abundance: many; v_gene: TRBV5-1; d_gene: .; j_gene: TRBJ2-7
CDR3aa: CASSLRTRQDYNSPLHF; CDR3nt: TGCGCCAGCAGCTTAAGAACCAGACAGGACTATAATTCACCCCTCCACTTT; abundance: many; v_gene: TRBV5-1; d_gene: .; j_gene: TRBJ1-6
CDR3aa: CASSAASGRWTDTQYF; CDR3nt: TGTGCCAGCAGTGCGGCTAGCGGGAGGTGGACAGATACGCAGTATTTT; abundance: many; v_gene: TRBV27; d_gene: TRBD2; j_gene: TRBJ2-3
CDR3aa: CASSLEYQGRPNSPLHF; CDR3nt: TGTGCCAGCAGCTTAGAATATCAGGGACGTCCCAATTCACCCCTCCACTTT; abundance: .; v_gene: TRBV7-2; d_gene: .; j_gene: TRBJ1-6
CDR3aa: CASSFVFGGSGFTF; CDR3nt: TGTGCCAGCAGTTTTGTATTTGGGGGCTCCGGTTTCACCTTC; abundance: few; v_gene: TRBV12-3/TRBV12-4; d_gene: .; j_gene: TRBJ1-2
CDR3aa: CASSFEFRDYEQYF; CDR3nt: TGCGCCAGCAGCTTCGAATTTCGCGACTACGAGCAGTACTTC; abundance: few; v_gene: TRBV5-1; d_gene: .; j_gene: TRBJ2-7
CDR3aa: CSVEDSRTVNNEQFF; CDR3nt: TGCAGCGTTGAAGATAGTAGGACAGTGAACAATGAGCAGTTCTTC; abundance: few; v_gene: TRBV29-1; d_gene: .; j_gene: TRBJ2-1
CDR3aa: CASGPGGGPNSPLHF; CDR3nt: TGCGCCAGCGGCCCTGGGGGGGGTCCAAATTCACCCCTCCACTTT; abundance: .; v_gene: TRBV5-1; d_gene: .; j_gene: TRBJ1-6
CDR3aa: CASSQDRTLAGVETQYF; CDR3nt: TGTGCCAGCAGCCAAGATCGAACGCTAGCGGGGGTGGAGACCCAGTACTTC; abundance: .; v_gene: TRBV3-1; d_gene: TRBD2; j_gene: TRBJ2-5
CDR3aa: CASSYKQGNQPQHF; CDR3nt: TGTGCCAGCAGTTACAAACAGGGGAATCAGCCCCAGCATTTT; abundance: few; v_gene: TRBV6-5; d_gene: TRBD1; j_gene: TRBJ1-5
CDR3aa: CASGQGTADTQYF; CDR3nt: TGTGCCAGCGGACAGGGGACCGCAGATACGCAGTATTTT; abundance: few; v_gene: TRBV9; d_gene: TRBD1; j_gene: TRBJ2-3
CDR3aa: CSVRTSGSYEQYF; CDR3nt: TGCAGCGTTCGGACTAGCGGGAGTTACGAGCAGTACTTC; abundance: many; v_gene: TRBV29-1; d_gene: TRBD2; j_gene: TRBJ2-7
CDR3aa: CASSSGLAGGRYNEQFF; CDR3nt: TGTGCCAGCAGCTCGGGACTAGCGGGAGGAAGATACAATGAGCAGTTCTTC; abundance: .; v_gene: TRBV7-2; d_gene: TRBD2; j_gene: TRBJ2-1
CDR3aa: CASSGTGDTEAFF; CDR3nt: TGTGCCAGCAGTGGGACAGGAGACACTGAAGCTTTCTTT; abundance: .; v_gene: TRBV6-5; d_gene: TRBD1; j_gene: TRBJ1-1
CDR3aa: CASSYSGVNTGELFF; CDR3nt: TGTGCCAGCAGCTACAGCGGGGTCAACACCGGGGAGCTGTTTTTT; abundance: .; v_gene: TRBV7-7; d_gene: TRBD2; j_gene: TRBJ2-2
CDR3aa: CASSRSEGLTGELFF; CDR3nt: TGCGCCAGCAGCCGGAGCGAGGGGCTCACCGGGGAGCTGTTTTTT; abundance: .; v_gene: TRBV5-1; d_gene: .; j_gene: TRBJ2-2
CDR3aa: CASSLPASSYNSPLHF; CDR3nt: TGTGCCAGCAGCCTCCCGGCTAGCTCCTATAATTCACCCCTCCACTTT; abundance: few; v_gene: TRBV5-5; d_gene: .; j_gene: TRBJ1-6
CDR3aa: CASSLRGGGDTQYF; CDR3nt: TGTGCCAGCAGCTTGCGGGGGGGGGGAGATACGCAGTATTTT; abundance: many; v_gene: TRBV5-5; d_gene: TRBD2; j_gene: TRBJ2-3
CDR3aa: CASSESNGGTYEQYF; CDR3nt: TGTGCCAGCAGTGAATCCAACGGGGGCACCTACGAGCAGTACTTC; abundance: .; v_gene: TRBV25-1; d_gene: .; j_gene: TRBJ2-7
CDR3aa: CASSLSPDNEQFF; CDR3nt: TGTGCCAGCAGCTTAAGTCCAGACAATGAGCAGTTCTTC; abundance: many; v_gene: TRBV7-3; d_gene: .; j_gene: TRBJ2-1
CDR3aa: CASSPTADTEAFF; CDR3nt: TGTGCCAGCAGCCCGACGGCAGACACTGAAGCTTTCTTT; abundance: .; v_gene: TRBV5-5; d_gene: .; j_gene: TRBJ1-1
CDR3aa: CSARPGQGVAFF; CDR3nt: TGCAGTGCTAGACCGGGGCAGGGAGTAGCTTTCTTT; abundance: few; v_gene: TRBV20-1; d_gene: .; j_gene: TRBJ1-1
CDR3aa: CSANLRGAGVTNEKLFF; CDR3nt: TGCAGTGCCAACTTGAGGGGCGCAGGAGTCACTAATGAAAAACTGTTTTTT; abundance: .; v_gene: TRBV20-1; d_gene: .; j_gene: TRBJ1-4
CDR3aa: CASSLAGGPNEQFF; CDR3nt: TGTGCCAGCAGCTTAGCGGGGGGGCCAAATGAGCAGTTCTTC; abundance: many; v_gene: TRBV7-2; d_gene: .; j_gene: TRBJ2-1
CDR3aa: CASSLVGVDSYEQYF; CDR3nt: TGTGCCAGCAGCTTAGTAGGGGTCGACTCCTACGAGCAGTACTTC; abundance: few; v_gene: TRBV7-9; d_gene: .; j_gene: TRBJ2-7
CDR3aa: CATSRDSQVRDGYTF; CDR3nt: TGTGCCACCAGCAGAGATTCTCAGGTCAGGGATGGCTACACCTTC; abundance: .; v_gene: TRBV15; d_gene: .; j_gene: TRBJ1-2
CDR3aa: CASSFRGLVSEQYF; CDR3nt: TGTGCCAGCAGTTTTCGGGGGCTCGTTTCCGAGCAGTACTTC; abundance: .; v_gene: TRBV27; d_gene: .; j_gene: TRBJ2-7
CDR3aa: CASSQDPPSRANIQYF; CDR3nt: TGTGCCAGCAGCCAAGACCCCCCCAGCAGGGCGAACATTCAGTACTTC; abundance: many; v_gene: TRBV4-2; d_gene: .; j_gene: TRBJ2-4
CDR3aa: CSAAAEGAVNEQFF; CDR3nt: TGCAGTGCCGCGGCGGAGGGGGCGGTCAATGAGCAGTTCTTC; abundance: few; v_gene: TRBV20-1; d_gene: .; j_gene: TRBJ2-1
CDR3aa: CASSLGQANQPQHF; CDR3nt: TGTGCCAGCAGCTTAGGGCAGGCCAATCAGCCCCAGCATTTT; abundance: many; v_gene: TRBV7-9; d_gene: .; j_gene: TRBJ1-5
CDR3aa: CASSDGGSYNSPLHF; CDR3nt: TGTGCCAGCAGTGATGGGGGGTCCTATAATTCACCCCTCCACTTT; abundance: .; v_gene: TRBV25-1; d_gene: .; j_gene: TRBJ1-6
CDR3aa: CASTPGLPADDEQFF; CDR3nt: TGTGCCAGCACCCCCGGCCTGCCAGCGGACGATGAGCAGTTCTTC; abundance: .; v_gene: TRBV6-2/TRBV6-3; d_gene: .; j_gene: TRBJ2-1
CDR3aa: CASSVAFSGANVLTF; CDR3nt: TGTGCCAGCAGCGTAGCATTCTCTGGGGCCAACGTCCTGACTTTC; abundance: .; v_gene: TRBV9; d_gene: .; j_gene: TRBJ2-6
CDR3aa: CASRSRDGSWYEQFF; CDR3nt: TGTGCCAGCAGGTCCCGGGACGGGAGCTGGTATGAGCAGTTCTTC; abundance: .; v_gene: TRBV12-3/TRBV12-4; d_gene: .; j_gene: TRBJ2-1
CDR3aa: CSVGAPNSGNTIYF; CDR3nt: TGCAGCGTTGGAGCGCCTAACTCTGGAAACACCATATATTTT; abundance: .; v_gene: TRBV29-1; d_gene: .; j_gene: TRBJ1-3
CDR3aa: CASSYSILAANEQFF; CDR3nt: TGTGCCAGCAGTTACTCGATACTAGCGGCCAATGAGCAGTTCTTC; abundance: many; v_gene: TRBV6-6; d_gene: TRBD2; j_gene: TRBJ2-1
CDR3aa: CASRAGTADPTNEKLFF; CDR3nt: TGTGCCAGCAGGGCCGGGACAGCCGATCCAACTAATGAAAAACTGTTTTTT; abundance: .; v_gene: TRBV7-9; d_gene: TRBD1; j_gene: TRBJ1-4